This T cell receptor beta chain was identified during a study of beta chain features in type 1 diabetes. Overall study findings and caveats: Among all four CD4+ subsets, Type 1 diabetes patients had TCRB CDR3s that were moderately but significantly shorter.

Sorting based on CD45RO/CCR7/CD25/CD127/CD95/CD27 separated CD4+ naive, central memory, regulatory and stem cell-like memory cells. Germline V CDR1 and CDR2: SEHNR, FQNEAQ (reference sequence). Trimming left V 1 base short and J 2 bases short, with 5 bases between. The CDR3 runs 14 residues. Expressed TCRB transcripts got sequenced, as all isolated RNA was reverse transcribed. Profiling relied on immunoSEQ multiplex PCR, and the TCRdb table lists in-frame clones only, not all of them. The sample holds 600,000 or so clones, roughly 12% seen once. There are a few counts of this clone. Its antigen is not identified.

Sequenced sample: naive CD4+ T cells from blood. The source is a man aged 30 to 39 with type 1 diabetes. V is TRBV7-9 and J is TRBJ1-4; no clear D. The CDR3 bases are TGTGCCAGCAGCTTAGGGTACACTAATGAAAAACTGTTTTTT. This translates into CASSLGYTNEKLFF.